The 5 T cell receptor beta chains below all came from one sample that was sequenced in a study of regulatory T cells in long-lasting Graves disease. As to time point: newly diagnosed GD, antithyroid drugs for less than 3 months. Preparation of the TCR library used RNA extracted from PBMCs. Arm-PCR of CDR3 regions and iRepertoire HTBI primers were used to build TCR beta libraries. In TCRdb, the multiplex PCR reads were re-called with MiXCR into one record per CDR3 protein. The data hold about 320,000 distinct CDR3 sequences, with 18% observed a single time. Here the sequenced sample was peripheral blood mononuclear cells (PBMCs), taken at new diagnosis, from a patient treated with antithyroid drugs. The receptors were sampled from a female donor with Graves disease.

This clonotype came up many times. J is TRBJ2-7 and V is TRBV6-1; tentatively, D is TRBD2 (6 bases). The V and J ends lost 4 bases and 2 bases respectively, with 12 bases between them. The CDR3 length is 14 residues. The germline V gene has CDR1 MNHNS and CDR2 SASEGT. The CDR3, as DNA: TGTGCCAGCAGTGCGGGACTCATGACCTACGAGCAGTACTTC. Protein sequence: CASSAGLMTYEQYF.

Ten or more counts support this clonotype. The CDR3 region is CASSRRLAPPLQYF. CDR3 sequence (DNA): TGTGCCAGTAGCCGGAGACTAGCGCCTCCCCTGCAGTATTTT. The chain links TRBV19 to TRBJ2-3, with 8 bases aligning to TRBD2. This CDR3 region has 14 residues. J gave up 11 bases and V 6 bases, and 13 bases lay outside the gene matches. Germline loops: CDR1 LNHDA, CDR2 SQIVND (reference sequence).

Regarding this clonotype: A single base is all that separates this from a far larger clone, so a read error is likely. V is TRBV19 and J is TRBJ2-1; 7 positions match TRBD1. In germline, CDR1 is LNHDA, CDR2 SQIVND (reference sequence). V dropped 3 bases and J dropped 10; count of bases not matched to a gene: 6. The CDR3 spans 13 residues. The CDR3 region is CASSMGRTGEQFF. The CDR3, as DNA: TGTGCCAGTAGTATGGGACGGACAGGAGAGCAGTTCTTC.

This clonotype was detected ten times or more. The chain joins TRBV30 to TRBJ2-7; TRBD2 agrees at 11 bases. Germline-derived CDR1 and CDR2 are GTSNPN and SVGIG (reference sequence). This CDR3 has 14 amino acids. With 1 base clipped from V and 2 bases from J, the junction kept 1 base outside the gene matches. The CDR3 sequence is CAWSAGLAAYEQYF. CDR3 DNA sequence: TGTGCCTGGAGTGCGGGACTAGCGGCCTACGAGCAGTACTTC.

The V gene is TRBV19, the J gene TRBJ1-5, with no clear D. Germline lookup yields CDR1 LNHDA and CDR2 SQIVND (reference sequence). V lost 7 bases and J 4 bases, leaving 17 bases between the germline ends. This CDR3 is built from 15 residues. CDR3 sequence: CASNRRQDLNQPQHF. For the CDR3, the DNA is TGTGCCAGTAATAGGCGACAAGACTTAAATCAGCCCCAGCATTTT. Full variable domain (outside the CDR3, taken from reference TRBV19 and TRBJ1-5): DGGITQSPKYLFRKEGQNVTLSCEQNLNHDAMYWYRQDPGQGLRLIYYSQIVNDFQKGDIAEGYSVSREKKESFPLTVTSAQKNPTAFYLCASNRRQDLNQPQHFGDGTRLSIL.